This T cell receptor (beta chain) was identified in a study of T-cell memory formation after mild COVID-19. The CDR3 length is 13 residues. From germline, CDR1 is ENHRY and CDR2 SYGVKD. Deletions cut 4 bases from V and 4 bases from J, with 10 bases between. This clonotype has just a few counts. One entry per CDR3 protein results from TCRdb running MiXCR on the 5' RACE reads. The sample holds about 350,000 distinct CDR3 sequences, 13% to 15% seen once. The material sequenced was PBMCs or a T cell subset sorted from them (not recorded which). This receptor was identified in a man younger than 35 who had mild COVID-19 (a few samples of this study predate the infection). Cell type and time point are not known. The chain carries TRBV10-3 and TRBJ1-2; weak D call: TRBD1 (5 bases). In DNA, the CDR3 is TGTGCCATCAGTGGTGGGGACGGCTATGGCTACACCTTC. Its protein product is CAISGGDGYGYTF.